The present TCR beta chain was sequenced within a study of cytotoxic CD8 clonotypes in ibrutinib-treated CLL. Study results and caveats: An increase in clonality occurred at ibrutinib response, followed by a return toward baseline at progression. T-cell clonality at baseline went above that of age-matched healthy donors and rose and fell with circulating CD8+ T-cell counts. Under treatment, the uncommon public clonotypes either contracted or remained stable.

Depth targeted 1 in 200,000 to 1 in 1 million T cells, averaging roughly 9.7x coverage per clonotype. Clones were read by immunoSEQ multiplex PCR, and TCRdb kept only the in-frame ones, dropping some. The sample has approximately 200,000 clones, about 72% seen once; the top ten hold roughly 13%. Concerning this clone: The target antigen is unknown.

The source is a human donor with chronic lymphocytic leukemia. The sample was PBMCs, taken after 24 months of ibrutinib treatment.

As DNA, the CDR3 is TGTGCCAGCAGCGTAGCTACAGCGGGAGAGATCCAAGAGACCCAGTACTTC. This gives the protein CASSVATAGEIQETQYF. This rearrangement joins TRBV9 to TRBJ2-5; 8 nucleotides line up with TRBD2. The germline V gene encodes CDR1 SGDLS and CDR2 YYNGEE. The CDR3 length is 17 residues. V gave up 0 bases and J gave up 1 base; unmatched junction bases: 8.